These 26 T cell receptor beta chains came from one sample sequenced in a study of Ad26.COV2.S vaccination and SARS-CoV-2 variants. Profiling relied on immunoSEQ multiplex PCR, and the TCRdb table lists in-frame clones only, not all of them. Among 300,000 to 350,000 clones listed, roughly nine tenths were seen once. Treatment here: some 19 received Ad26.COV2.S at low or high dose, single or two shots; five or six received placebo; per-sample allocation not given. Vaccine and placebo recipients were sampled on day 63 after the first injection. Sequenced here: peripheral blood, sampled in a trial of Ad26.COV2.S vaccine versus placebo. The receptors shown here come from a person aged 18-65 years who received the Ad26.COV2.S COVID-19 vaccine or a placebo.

CDR3 in amino acids: CASSPRQGYEQYF. CDR3 nucleotides: TGTGCCAGCTCACCACGACAGGGCTACGAGCAGTACTTC. The chain combines TRBV18 with TRBJ2-7, with 7 bases that match TRBD1. Germline CDR1 is KGHSH and CDR2 is LQKENI. The CDR3 covers 13 residues. J lost 3 bases, V lost 1 base, and 0 bases had no gene match.

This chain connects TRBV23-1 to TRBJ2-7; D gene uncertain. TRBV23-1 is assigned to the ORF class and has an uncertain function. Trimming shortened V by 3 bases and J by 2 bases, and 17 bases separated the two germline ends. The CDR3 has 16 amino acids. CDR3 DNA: TGCGCCAGCAGTCATCAACAAGACCGCGCTGCCTACGAGCAGTACGTC. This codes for CASSHQQDRAAYEQYV.

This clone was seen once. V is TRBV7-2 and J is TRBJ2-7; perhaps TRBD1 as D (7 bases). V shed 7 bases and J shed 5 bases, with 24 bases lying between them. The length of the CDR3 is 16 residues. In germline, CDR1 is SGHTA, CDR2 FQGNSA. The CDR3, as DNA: TGTGCCAGCAACCCCGGAGGGGCAGGGACAGCGAACGAGCAGTACTTC. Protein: CASNPGGAGTANEQYF.

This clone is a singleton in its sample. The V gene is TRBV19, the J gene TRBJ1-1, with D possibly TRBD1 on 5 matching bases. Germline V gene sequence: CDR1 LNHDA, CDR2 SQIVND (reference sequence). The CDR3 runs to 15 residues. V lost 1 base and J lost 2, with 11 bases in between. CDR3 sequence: CASSIGGASNTEAFF. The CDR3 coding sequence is TGTGCCAGTAGTATAGGAGGGGCTTCCAACACTGAAGCTTTCTTT.

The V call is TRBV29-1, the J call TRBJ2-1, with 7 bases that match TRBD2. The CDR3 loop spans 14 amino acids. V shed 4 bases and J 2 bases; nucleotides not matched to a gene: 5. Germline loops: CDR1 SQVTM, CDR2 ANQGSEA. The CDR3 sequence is CSVAQSGTYNEQFF. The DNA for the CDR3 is TGCAGCGTTGCACAAAGCGGGACCTACAATGAGCAGTTCTTC.

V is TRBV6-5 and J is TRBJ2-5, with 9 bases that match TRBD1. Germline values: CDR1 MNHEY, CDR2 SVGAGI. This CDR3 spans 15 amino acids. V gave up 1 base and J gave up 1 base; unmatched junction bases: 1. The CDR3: CASSYLGQGQETQYF. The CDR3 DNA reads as TGTGCCAGCAGTTACTTGGGACAGGGCCAAGAGACCCAGTACTTC.

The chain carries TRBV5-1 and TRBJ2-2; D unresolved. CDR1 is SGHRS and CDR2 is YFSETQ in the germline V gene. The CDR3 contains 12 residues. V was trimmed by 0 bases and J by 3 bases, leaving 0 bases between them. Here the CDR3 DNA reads TGCGCCAGCAGCTTGGACACCGGGGAGCTGTTTTTT. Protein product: CASSLDTGELFF.

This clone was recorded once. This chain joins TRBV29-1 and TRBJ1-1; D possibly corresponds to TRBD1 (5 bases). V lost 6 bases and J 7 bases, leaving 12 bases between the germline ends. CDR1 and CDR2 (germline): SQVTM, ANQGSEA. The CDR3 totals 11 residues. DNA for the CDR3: TGCAGCGTCAAACCAGGGCTTGAAGCTTTCTTT. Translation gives CSVKPGLEAFF.

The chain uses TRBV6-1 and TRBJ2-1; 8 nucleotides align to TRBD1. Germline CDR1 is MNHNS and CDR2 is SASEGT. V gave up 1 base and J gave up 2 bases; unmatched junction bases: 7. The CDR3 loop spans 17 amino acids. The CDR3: CASSEGTGLATYNEQFF. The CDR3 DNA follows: TGTGCCAGCAGTGAAGGGACAGGGCTGGCAACCTACAATGAGCAGTTCTTC.

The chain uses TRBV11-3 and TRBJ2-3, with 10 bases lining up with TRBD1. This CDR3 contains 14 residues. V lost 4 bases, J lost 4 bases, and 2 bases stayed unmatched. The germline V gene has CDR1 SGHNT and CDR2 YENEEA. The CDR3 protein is CASSWTGGSDTQYF. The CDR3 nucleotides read TGTGCCAGCAGCTGGACAGGGGGATCAGATACGCAGTATTTT. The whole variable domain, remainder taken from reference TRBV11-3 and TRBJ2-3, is EAGVVQSPRYKIIEKKQPVAFWCNPISGHNTLYWYLQNLGQGPELLIRYENEEAVDDSQLPKDRFSAERLKGVDSTLKIQPAELGDSAVYLCASSWTGGSDTQYFGPGTRLTVL.

CDR3 protein: CASSVGPGGYEQYV. CDR3 nucleotides: TGTGCCAGCAGCGTAGGGCCCGGCGGCTACGAGCAGTACGTC. The rearrangement joins TRBV9 to TRBJ2-7; no clear D gene. CDR1 is SGDLS and CDR2 is YYNGEE in the germline V gene. The CDR3 consists of 14 residues. The V end was cut by 0 bases, the J end by 3 bases, with 10 bases between.

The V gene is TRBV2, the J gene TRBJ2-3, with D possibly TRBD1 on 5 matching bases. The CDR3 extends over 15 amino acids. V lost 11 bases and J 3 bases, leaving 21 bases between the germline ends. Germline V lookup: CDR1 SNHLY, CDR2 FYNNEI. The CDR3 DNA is TGTGCCGTAGGTCAGATCACCCCAGGGACAGATACGCAGTATTTT. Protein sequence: CAVGQITPGTDTQYF.

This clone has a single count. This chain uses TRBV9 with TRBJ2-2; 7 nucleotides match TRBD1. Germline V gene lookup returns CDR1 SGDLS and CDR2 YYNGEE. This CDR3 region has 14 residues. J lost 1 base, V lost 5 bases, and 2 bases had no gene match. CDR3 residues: CASRRQGNTGELFF. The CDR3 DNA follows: TGTGCCAGCAGACGACAGGGGAACACCGGGGAGCTGTTTTTT.

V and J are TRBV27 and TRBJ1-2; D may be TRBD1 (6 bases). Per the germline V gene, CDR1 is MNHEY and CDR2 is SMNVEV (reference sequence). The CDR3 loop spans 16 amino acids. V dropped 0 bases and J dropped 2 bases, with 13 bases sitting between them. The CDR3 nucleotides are TGTGCCAGCAGTTTATCAGTCGACAGGCCCAACTATGGCTACACCTTC. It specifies CASSLSVDRPNYGYTF.

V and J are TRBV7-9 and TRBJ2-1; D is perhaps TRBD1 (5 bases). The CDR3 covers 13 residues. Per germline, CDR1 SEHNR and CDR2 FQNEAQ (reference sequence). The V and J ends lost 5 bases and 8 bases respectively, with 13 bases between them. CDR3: CASSQDTLDEQFF. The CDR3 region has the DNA TGTGCCAGCAGCCAGGACACGCTCGATGAGCAGTTCTTC.

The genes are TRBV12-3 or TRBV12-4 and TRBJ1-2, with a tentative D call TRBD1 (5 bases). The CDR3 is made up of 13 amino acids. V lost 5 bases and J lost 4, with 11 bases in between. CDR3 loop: CASSVGGTYGYTF. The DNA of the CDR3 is TGTGCCAGCAGTGTTGGGGGGACCTATGGCTACACCTTC.

CDR3 DNA: TGTGCCAGCAGTGATGGAGGCCGAGGAAGCAATCAGCCCCAGCATTTT. Its translation is CASSDGGRGSNQPQHF. V is TRBV2 and J is TRBJ1-5, with D unclear. The CDR3 has 16 amino acids. The V gene lost 3 bases and the J gene lost 1 base, with 13 bases spanning the gap. Germline CDR1 is SNHLY and CDR2 is FYNNEI.

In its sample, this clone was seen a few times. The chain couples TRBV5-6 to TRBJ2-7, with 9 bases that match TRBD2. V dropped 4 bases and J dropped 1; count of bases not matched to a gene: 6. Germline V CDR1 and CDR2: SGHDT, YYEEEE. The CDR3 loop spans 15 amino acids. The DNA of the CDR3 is TGTGCCAGCAGCCAAGGGACTAGCCCTTCCTACGAGCAGTACGTC. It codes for CASSQGTSPSYEQYV.

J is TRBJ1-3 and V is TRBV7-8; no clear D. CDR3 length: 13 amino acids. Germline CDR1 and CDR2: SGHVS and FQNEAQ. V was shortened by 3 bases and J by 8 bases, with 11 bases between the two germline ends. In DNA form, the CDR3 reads TGTGCCAGCAGCTTCGGCTATACTGACACCATATATTTT. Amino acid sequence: CASSFGYTDTIYF. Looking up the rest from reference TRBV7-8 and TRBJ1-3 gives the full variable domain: GAGVSQSPRYKVAKRGQDVALRCDPISGHVSLFWYQQALGQGPEFLTYFQNEAQLDKSGLPSDRFFAERPEGSVSTLKIQRTQQEDSAVYLCASSFGYTDTIYFGEGSWLTVV.

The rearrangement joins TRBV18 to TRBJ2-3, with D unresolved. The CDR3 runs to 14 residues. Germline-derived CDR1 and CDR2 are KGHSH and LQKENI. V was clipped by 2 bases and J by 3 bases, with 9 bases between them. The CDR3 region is CASSPLGRTDTQYF. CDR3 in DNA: TGTGCCAGCTCACCATTAGGTAGAACAGATACGCAGTATTTT.

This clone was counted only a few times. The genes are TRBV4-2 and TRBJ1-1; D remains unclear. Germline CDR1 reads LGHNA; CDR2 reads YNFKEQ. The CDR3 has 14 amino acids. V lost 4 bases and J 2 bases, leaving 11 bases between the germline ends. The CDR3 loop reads CASSPTERNTEAFF. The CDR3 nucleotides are TGTGCCAGCAGCCCGACGGAGCGAAACACTGAAGCTTTCTTT.

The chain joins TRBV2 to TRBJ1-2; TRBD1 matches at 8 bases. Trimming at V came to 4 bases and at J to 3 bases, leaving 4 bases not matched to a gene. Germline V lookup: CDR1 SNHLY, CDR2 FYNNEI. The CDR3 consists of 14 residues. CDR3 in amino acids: CASSGGQGYYGYTF. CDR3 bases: TGTGCCAGCAGTGGCGGACAGGGTTACTATGGCTACACCTTC.

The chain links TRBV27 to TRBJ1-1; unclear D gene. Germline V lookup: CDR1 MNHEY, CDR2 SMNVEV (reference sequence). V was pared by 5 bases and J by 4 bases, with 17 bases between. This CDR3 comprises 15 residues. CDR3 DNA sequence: TGTGCCAGCAGTCCCCTGACCCCTCGGATCACTGAAGCTTTCTTT. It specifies CASSPLTPRITEAFF.

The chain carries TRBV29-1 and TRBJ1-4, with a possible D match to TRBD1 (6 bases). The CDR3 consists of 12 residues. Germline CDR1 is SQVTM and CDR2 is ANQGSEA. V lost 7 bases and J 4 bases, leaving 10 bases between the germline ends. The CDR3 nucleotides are TGCAGCGGTGGGACACTTAATGAAAAACTGTTTTTT. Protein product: CSGGTLNEKLFF.

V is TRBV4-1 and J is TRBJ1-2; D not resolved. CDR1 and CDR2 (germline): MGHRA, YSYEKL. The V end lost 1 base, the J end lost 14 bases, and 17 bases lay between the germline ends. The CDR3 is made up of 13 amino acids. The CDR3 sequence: CASSQVGEKASTF. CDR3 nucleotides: TGCGCCAGCAGCCAAGTTGGAGAAAAGGCGAGTACCTTC.

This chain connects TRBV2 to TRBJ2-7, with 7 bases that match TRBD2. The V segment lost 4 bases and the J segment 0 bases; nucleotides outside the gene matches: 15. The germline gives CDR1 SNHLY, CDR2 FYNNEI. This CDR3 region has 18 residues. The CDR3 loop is CASSVSGGGRGSSYEQYV. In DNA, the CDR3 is TGTGCCAGCAGTGTAAGCGGCGGCGGGCGGGGGAGCTCCTACGAGCAGTACGTC.